This TCR beta chain is drawn from a study of T-cell reconstitution after alpha-beta-depleted transplantation in children. This clonotype was picked up many times. CDR1 is SGHTA and CDR2 is FQGTGA in the germline V gene. The CDR3 totals 14 residues. Trimming left V 3 bases short and J 5 bases short, with 10 bases between. Construction of the TCRbeta library involved unique molecular identifiers. TCRdb re-analysed the PCR reads in MiXCR, keeping a single row per CDR3 protein. The sample lists over 70,000 distinct CDR3 sequences, 9% to 15% occurring once. The TCR was taken from a human donor who donated a stem cell graft to a child with inherited bone marrow failure. The material sequenced was PBMCs from the stem cell graft donor, taken from the stem cell graft. The chain uses TRBV7-3 and TRBJ2-2; D possibly matches TRBD1 or TRBD2 (5 bases each). The CDR3 DNA sequence: TGTGCCAGCAGCTTCTCAGGGAGAACCGGGGAGCTGTTTTTT. Its protein product is CASSFSGRTGELFF.